The text below deals with one TCR beta chain. Its antigen target is currently unknown. The data were taken from a study of monozygotic twins with inflammatory bowel disease (dated by TCRdb to the late 2010s). Some background on the complete study: The full study comprised around 30 monozygotic twin pairs: nine German pairs (four IBD-concordant, five IBD-discordant) and 19 IBD-discordant Danish pairs. The search for disease-associated traits relied mainly on comparing, within discordant pairs, IBD patients with their genetically identical healthy co-twins. Each individual had, on average, about 151 000 unique TCRalpha sequences and 181 000 unique TCRbeta sequences available for analysis. On the study overall, not on this receptor specifically: Compared with healthy twins, IBD patients had fewer clonotypes in common with other individuals, a difference most pronounced in patients showing signs of disease activity. The analysis was unable to tell different T cell subtypes apart. Measured by the inverse Simpson index, TCRbeta repertoire diversity was lower in IBD patients than in their healthy co-twins. Because patients received different immunosuppressive treatments, the repertoires may have picked up extra background noise and variability between individuals. Concordant and discordant twins showed no difference in repertoire similarity, possibly because of limited statistical power. No single strong signal or clonotype linked to IBD turned up in the results, so the idea that one exists was not supported.

Libraries were made using 5' RACE. The input for every TCR library was approximately 3,500 ng of total RNA. For each sample, cDNA synthesis was carried out in eight separate reactions using SMARTScribe reverse transcriptase. During cDNA synthesis, unique molecular identifiers containing a 6-nucleotide sample barcode were introduced by template switching. Two nested PCRs of around 15 and 10 cycles amplified the TCRalpha and TCRbeta cDNA, and bead purification followed each PCR. Before amplification, cDNA was treated with uracil DNA-glycosylase and purified using the QIAquick PCR purification kit. The second PCR was the step at which Illumina TruSeq-compatible adapters and sample-specific barcodes were added. Library quality and concentration were checked on TapeStation and Qubit, and libraries were pooled at about 5 ng each. Pooled libraries were sequenced on an Illumina HiSeq2500 single-index Rapid Run with 2 x 100 bp reads and custom sequencing primers. In the authors' own workflow: MiGEC version 1.2.6 was used for UMI-based consensus assembly to correct PCR and sequencing errors. MiXCR version 2.1.1 was used to carry out V(D)J alignment, clonotype assembly and CDR3 extraction. To normalise gene usage, clonotype sharing and MAIT/NKT TCR abundance, the top 1000, 10 000 and 20 000 clonotypes in each sample were analysed. Diversity was computed as the inverse Simpson index with the vegan R package after downsampling to 27 000 UMIs. Paired Mann-Whitney U tests on discordant twin pairs were used, with Benjamini-Hochberg multiple-testing correction. TCRdb reanalyzed the reads, keeping one entry per CDR3 protein sequence and omitting DNA. The V and J calls come from TCRdb's annotation, not from the publication. This sample's table contains 330,000 or so distinct CDR3 sequences. The top ten clones comprise 2% of the sample.

From each donor, a roughly 2.5 ml peripheral blood sample was collected into PAXgene tubes and stored at -80 degrees C. Total RNA was isolated from whole blood with the PAXgene blood miRNA kit on an automated QIAcube, without T cell sorting. Peripheral blood from monozygotic twin pairs concordant or discordant for inflammatory bowel disease was subjected to deep TCRalpha and TCRbeta repertoire profiling with unique molecular barcoding. Smoking habits were recorded for all twin pairs, and each individual was classified as a current, former or never smoker. The CDR3 goes from the cysteine to the phenylalanine over 14 residues. No DNA is recorded. CDR1 and CDR2 were assigned from the germline V gene (reference sequence) as DFQATT and SNEGSKA.

The sequenced sample consisted of blood. This sequence was found in a human donor with ulcerative colitis or Crohn's disease, or a healthy co-twin of an affected twin (not recorded which). The chain was built from TRBV20-1 and TRBJ1-2. The CDR3 here reads CSARTHRSSDGYTF.